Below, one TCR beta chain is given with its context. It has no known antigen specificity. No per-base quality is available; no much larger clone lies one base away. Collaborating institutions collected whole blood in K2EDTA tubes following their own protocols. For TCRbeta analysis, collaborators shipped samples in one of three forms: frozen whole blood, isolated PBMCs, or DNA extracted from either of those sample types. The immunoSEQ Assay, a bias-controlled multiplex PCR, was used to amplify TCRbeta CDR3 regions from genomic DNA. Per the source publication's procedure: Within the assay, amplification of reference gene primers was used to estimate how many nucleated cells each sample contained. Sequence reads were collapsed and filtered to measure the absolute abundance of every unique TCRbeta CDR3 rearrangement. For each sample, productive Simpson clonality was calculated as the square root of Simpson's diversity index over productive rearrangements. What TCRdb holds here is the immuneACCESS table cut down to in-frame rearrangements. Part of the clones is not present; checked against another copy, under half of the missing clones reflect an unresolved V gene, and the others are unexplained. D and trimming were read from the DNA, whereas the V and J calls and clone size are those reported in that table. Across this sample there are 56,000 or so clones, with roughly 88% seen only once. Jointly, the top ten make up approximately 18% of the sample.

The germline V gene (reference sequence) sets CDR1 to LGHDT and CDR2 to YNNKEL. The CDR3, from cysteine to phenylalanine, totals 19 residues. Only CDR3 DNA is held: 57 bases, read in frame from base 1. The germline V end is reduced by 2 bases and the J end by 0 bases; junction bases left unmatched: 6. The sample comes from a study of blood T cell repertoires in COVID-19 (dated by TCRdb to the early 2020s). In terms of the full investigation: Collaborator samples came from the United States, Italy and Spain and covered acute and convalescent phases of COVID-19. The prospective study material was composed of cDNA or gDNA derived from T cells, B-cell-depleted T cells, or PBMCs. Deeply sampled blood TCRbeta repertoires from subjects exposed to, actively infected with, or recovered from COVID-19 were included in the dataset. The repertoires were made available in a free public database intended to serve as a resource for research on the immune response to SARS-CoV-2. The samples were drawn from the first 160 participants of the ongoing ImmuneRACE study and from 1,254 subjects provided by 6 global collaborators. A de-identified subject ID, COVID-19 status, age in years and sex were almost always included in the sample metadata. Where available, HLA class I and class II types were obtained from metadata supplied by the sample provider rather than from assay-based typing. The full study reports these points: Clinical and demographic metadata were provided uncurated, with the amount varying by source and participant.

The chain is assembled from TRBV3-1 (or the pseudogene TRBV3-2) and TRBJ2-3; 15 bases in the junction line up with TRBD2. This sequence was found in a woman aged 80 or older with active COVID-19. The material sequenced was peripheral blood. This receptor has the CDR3 CASSQWGLAGGPSTDTQYF. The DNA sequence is TGTGCCAGCAGCCAATGGGGACTAGCGGGGGGACCAAGCACAGATACGCAGTATTTT.